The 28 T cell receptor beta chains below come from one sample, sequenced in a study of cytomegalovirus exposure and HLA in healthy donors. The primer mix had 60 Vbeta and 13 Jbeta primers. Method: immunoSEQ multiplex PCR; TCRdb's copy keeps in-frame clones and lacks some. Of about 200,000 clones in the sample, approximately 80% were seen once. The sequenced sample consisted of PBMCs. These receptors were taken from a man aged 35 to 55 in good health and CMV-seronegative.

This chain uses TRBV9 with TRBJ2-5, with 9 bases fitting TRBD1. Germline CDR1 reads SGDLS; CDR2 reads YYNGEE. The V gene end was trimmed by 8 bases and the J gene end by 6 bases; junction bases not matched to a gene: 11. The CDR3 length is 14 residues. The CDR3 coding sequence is TGTGCCAGTCGCTCCGGGACAGGGTTAAAGACCCAGTACTTC. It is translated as CASRSGTGLKTQYF. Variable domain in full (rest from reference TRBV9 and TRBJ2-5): DSGVTQTPKHLITATGQRVTLRCSPRSGDLSVYWYQQSLDQGLQFLIQYYNGEERAKGNILERFSAQQFPDLHSELNLSSLELGDSALYFCASRSGTGLKTQYFGPGTRLLVL.

This CDR3 reads CASSLGTPQGSEQYF. Here the CDR3 DNA reads TGTGCCAGCAGCTTAGGGACTCCACAGGGAAGCGAGCAGTACTTC. The V call is TRBV7-2, the J call TRBJ2-5; D is perhaps TRBD1 (6 bases). The last part of the DNA fits TRBJ2-7 better; the J call may be wrong. Germline-derived CDR1 and CDR2 are SGHTA and FQGNSA. This CDR3 comprises 15 residues.

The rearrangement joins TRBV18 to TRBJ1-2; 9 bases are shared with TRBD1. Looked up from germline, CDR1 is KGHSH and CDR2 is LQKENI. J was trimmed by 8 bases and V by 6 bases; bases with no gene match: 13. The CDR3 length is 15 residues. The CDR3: CASSRRQGEDDGYTF. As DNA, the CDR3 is TGTGCCAGCTCCCGTCGACAGGGGGAGGACGACGGCTACACCTTC.

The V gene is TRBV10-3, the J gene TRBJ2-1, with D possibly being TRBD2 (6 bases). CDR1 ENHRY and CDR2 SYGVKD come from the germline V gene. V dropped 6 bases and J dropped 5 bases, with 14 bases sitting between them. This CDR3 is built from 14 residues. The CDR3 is CAIRAGTLHNEQFF. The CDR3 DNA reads TGTGCCATCAGGGCCGGGACTCTCCACAATGAGCAGTTCTTC.

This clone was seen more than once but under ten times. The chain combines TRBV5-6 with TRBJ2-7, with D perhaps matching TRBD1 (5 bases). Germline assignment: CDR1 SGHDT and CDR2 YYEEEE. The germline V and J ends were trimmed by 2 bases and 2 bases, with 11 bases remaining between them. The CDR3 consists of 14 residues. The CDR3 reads CASSLGVETYEQYF. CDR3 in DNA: TGTGCCAGCAGCTTAGGGGTGGAGACCTACGAGCAGTACTTC.

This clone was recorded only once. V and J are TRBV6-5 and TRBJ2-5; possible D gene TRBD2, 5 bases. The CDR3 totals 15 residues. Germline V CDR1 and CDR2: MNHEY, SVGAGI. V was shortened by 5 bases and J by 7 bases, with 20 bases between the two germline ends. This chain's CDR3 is CASSAPSSPRGTQYF. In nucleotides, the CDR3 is TGTGCCAGCAGTGCGCCTAGCTCCCCCCGGGGGACCCAGTACTTC.

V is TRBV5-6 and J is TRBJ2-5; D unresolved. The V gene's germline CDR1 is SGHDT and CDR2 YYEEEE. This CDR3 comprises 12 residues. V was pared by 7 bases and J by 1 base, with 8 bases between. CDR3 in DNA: TGTGCCAGCGGAGAGAGCCAAGAGACCCAGTACTTC. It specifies CASGESQETQYF.

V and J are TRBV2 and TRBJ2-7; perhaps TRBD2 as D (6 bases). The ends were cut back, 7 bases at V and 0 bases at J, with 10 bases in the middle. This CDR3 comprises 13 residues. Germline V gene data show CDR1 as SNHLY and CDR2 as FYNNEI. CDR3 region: CASNPGLSYEQYF. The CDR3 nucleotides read TGTGCCAGCAACCCGGGACTCTCCTACGAGCAGTACTTC.

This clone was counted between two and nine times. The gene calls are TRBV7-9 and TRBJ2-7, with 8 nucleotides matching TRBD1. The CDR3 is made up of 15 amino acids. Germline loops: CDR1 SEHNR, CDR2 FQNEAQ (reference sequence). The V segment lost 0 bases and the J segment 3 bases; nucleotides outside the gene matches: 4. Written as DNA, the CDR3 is TGTGCCAGCAGCTTAGCGGACAGGGTAGGCTACGAGCAGTACTTC. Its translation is CASSLADRVGYEQYF.

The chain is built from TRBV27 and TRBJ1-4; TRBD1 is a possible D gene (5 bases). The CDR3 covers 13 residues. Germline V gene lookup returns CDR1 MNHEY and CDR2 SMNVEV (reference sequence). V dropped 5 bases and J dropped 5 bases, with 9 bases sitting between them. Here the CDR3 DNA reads TGTGCCAGCAGTCCGACAGCCAATGAAAAACTGTTTTTT. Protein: CASSPTANEKLFF.

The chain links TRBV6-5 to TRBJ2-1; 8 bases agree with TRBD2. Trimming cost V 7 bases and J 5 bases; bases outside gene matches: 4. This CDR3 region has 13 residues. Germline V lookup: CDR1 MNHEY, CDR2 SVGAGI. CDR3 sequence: CASNGRAHNEQFF. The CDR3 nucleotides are TGTGCCAGCAACGGGAGGGCCCACAATGAGCAGTTCTTC.

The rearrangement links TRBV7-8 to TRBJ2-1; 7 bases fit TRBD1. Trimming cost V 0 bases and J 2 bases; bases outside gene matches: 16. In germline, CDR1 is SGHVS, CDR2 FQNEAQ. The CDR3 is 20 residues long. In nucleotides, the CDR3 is TGTGCCAGCAGCTTAGCGCGAGGGGGCATCCAGTCTGATACCTACAATGAGCAGTTCTTC. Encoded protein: CASSLARGGIQSDTYNEQFF.

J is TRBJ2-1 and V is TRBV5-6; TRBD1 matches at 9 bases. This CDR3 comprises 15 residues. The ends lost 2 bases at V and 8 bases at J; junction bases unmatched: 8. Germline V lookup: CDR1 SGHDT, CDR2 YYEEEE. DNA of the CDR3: TGTGCCAGCAGCTTACAGGGGGCCGCGAACGATGAGCAGTTCTTC. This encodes CASSLQGAANDEQFF.

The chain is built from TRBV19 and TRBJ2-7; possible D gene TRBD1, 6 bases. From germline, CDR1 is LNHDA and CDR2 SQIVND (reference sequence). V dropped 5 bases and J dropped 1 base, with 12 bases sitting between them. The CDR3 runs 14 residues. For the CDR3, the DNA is TGTGCCAGTAGTTTGGGGGCAGGGTCCTACGAGCAGTACTTC. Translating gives CASSLGAGSYEQYF.

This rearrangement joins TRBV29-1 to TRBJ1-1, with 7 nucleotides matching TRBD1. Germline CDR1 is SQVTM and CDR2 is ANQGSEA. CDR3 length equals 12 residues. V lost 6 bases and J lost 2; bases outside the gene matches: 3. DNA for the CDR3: TGCAGCGTCCAGGGGGGAAACACTGAAGCTTTCTTT. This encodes CSVQGGNTEAFF.

The CDR3 DNA reads as TGTGCCAGCGCGACGGGGGGGGGACCCAATCAGCCCCAGCATTTT. It encodes CASATGGGPNQPQHF. The gene calls are TRBV5-8 and TRBJ1-5, with D perhaps TRBD1 (5 bases). The CDR3 extends over 15 amino acids. V gave up 7 bases and J gave up 3 bases, with 17 bases separating them. The germline CDR1 and CDR2 sequences are SGHTS and YDEGEE. Full variable domain (remainder filled in from reference TRBV5-8 and TRBJ1-5): EAGVTQSPTHLIKTRGQQATLRCSPISGHTSVYWYQQALGLGLQFLLWYDEGEERNRGNFPPRFSGRQFPNYSSELNVNALELEDSALYLCASATGGGPNQPQHFGDGTRLSIL.

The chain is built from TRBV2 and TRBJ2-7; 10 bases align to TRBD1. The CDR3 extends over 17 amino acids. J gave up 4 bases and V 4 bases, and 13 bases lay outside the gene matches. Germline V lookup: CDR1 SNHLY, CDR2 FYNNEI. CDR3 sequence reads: CASSGGQGLSAGYEQYF. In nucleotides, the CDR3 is TGTGCCAGCAGTGGGGGACAGGGGCTTTCAGCGGGGTACGAGCAGTACTTC.

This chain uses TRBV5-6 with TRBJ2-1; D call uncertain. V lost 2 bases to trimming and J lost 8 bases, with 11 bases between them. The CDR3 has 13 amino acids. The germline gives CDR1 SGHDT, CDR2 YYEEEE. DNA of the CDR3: TGTGCCAGCAGCTTCATTGGTTCGGATGAGCAGTTCTTC. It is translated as CASSFIGSDEQFF.

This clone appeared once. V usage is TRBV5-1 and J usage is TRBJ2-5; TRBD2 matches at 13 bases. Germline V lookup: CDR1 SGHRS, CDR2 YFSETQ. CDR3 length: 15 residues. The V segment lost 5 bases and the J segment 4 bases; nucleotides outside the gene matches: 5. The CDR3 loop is CASRNGLAGAETQYF. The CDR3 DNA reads TGCGCCAGCAGAAATGGACTAGCGGGGGCAGAGACCCAGTACTTC. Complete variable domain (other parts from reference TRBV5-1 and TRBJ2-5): KAGVTQTPRYLIKTRGQQVTLSCSPISGHRSVSWYQQTPGQGLQFLFEYFSETQRNKGNFPGRFSGRQFSNSRSEMNVSTLELGDSALYLCASRNGLAGAETQYFGPGTRLLVL.

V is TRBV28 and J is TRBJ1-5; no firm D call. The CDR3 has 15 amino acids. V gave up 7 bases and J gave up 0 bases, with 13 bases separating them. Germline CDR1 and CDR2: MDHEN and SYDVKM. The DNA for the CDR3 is TGTGCCAGCACCCTTGGGCAACATAGCAATCAGCCCCAGCATTTT. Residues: CASTLGQHSNQPQHF.

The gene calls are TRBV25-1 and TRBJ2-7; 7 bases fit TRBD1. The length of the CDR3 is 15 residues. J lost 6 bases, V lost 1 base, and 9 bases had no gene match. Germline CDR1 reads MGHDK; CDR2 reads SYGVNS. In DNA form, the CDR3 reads TGTGCCAGCAGTGAATCGAAGGGGGCGCAGGCCGAGCAGTACTTC. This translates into CASSESKGAQAEQYF.

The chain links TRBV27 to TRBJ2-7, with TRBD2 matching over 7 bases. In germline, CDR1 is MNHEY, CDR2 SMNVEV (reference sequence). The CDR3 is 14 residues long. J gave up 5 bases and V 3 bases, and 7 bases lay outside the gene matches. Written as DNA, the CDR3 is TGTGCCAGCAGTTTGAAGGGAGGGCCGGACGAGCAGTACTTC. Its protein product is CASSLKGGPDEQYF.

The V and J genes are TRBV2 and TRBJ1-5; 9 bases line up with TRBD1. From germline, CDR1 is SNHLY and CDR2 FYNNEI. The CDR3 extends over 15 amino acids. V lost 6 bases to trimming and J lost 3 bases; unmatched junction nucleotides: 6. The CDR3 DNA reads TGTGCCAGCAGCCTAACAGGGGGCCCCAATCAGCCCCAGCATTTT. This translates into CASSLTGGPNQPQHF.

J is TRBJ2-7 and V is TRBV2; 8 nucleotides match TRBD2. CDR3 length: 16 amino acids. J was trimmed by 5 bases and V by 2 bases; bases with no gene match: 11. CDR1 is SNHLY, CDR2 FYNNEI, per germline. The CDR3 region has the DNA TGTGCCAGCAGTGAAAGTTCGGGGGGGGCCAGGAACGAGCAGTACTTC. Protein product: CASSESSGGARNEQYF.

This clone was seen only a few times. CDR3 amino acids: CASSLVHRAHYGYTF. DNA for the CDR3: TGCGCCAGCAGCTTGGTCCACAGGGCCCACTATGGCTACACCTTC. This chain links TRBV5-1 with TRBJ1-2, with a tentative D call TRBD1 (6 bases). Trimming took off 0 bases at V and 3 bases at J, with 12 bases between the two ends. Germline CDR1 and CDR2: SGHRS and YFSETQ. The CDR3 extends over 15 amino acids.

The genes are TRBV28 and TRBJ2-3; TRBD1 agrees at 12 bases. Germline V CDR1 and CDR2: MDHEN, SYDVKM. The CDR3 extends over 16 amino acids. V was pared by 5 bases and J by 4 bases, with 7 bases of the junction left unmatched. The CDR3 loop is CASSPGTGGLADTQYF. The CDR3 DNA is TGTGCCAGCAGTCCGGGGACAGGGGGCCTCGCAGATACGCAGTATTTT.

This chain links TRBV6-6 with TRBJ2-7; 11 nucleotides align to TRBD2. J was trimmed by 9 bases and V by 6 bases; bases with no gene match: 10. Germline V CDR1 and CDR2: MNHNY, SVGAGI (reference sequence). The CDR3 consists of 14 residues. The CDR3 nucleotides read TGTGCCAGCAGCAGACTAGCGGGGACGGAGGGGCAGTACTTC. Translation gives CASSRLAGTEGQYF.

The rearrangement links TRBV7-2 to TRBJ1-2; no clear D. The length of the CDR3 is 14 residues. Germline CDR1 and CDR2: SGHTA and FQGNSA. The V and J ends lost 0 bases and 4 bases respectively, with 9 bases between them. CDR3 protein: CASSLATQSYGYTF. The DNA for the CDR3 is TGTGCCAGCAGCTTAGCGACACAGTCCTATGGCTACACCTTC.